This T cell receptor beta chain originates from a study of long-term antiretroviral therapy in people with HIV (dated by TCRdb to the early 2020s). About the full investigation: The earliest samples were collected about a decade before the 2015 WHO recommendation for immediate ART, when ART was typically delayed until CD4 counts fell. A total of 192 cryopreserved PBMC samples came from approximately 30 adults with confirmed HIV infection and were collected serially over a mean of roughly six years (range 1-12). About a third of the roughly 30 participants with HIV were female. This retrospective serial study examined whether starting ART and sustained HIV suppression were associated with changes in the composition and diversity of the TRB repertoire in peripheral blood. Test extractions of a monoclonal T-cell line alongside about 30 polyclonal samples showed no cross-contamination during QIAcube processing. Overall study results and their limits: Owing to limited PBMC availability, only the TCR beta chain was sequenced, without alpha chain pairing. Samples dated from the mid-2000s to the late 2010s, and the ART regimens used may be less effective than current ones. Because pre-ART samples had limited cell numbers, profiling was done on unsorted PBMC rather than on sorted CD4+ and CD8+ T cells. Expanded TRB clones identified before ART initiation dominated the repertoire across all time points, though the dominance fluctuated and decreased in many PLHIV after ART. Inferences about post-ART repertoire changes were limited because no data were available on ART adherence, viral resistance or therapy changes. Starting ART was linked to a significant rise in TRB diversity, yet even with long-term ART the diversity remained significantly lower than in transplant donor controls. Narrower CDR3 length ranges were observed in HIV repertoires than in controls, and an antigen-experienced repertoire with only a slight naive shift after ART was suggested by the network structure.

Concerning this clone: There is no known antigen for this receptor. Base qualities are not recorded, but no much larger clone differs from it by a single base.

The immunoSEQ hsTCRB v3.0 assay was used at survey level resolution for TRB variable region sequencing. A depth of roughly 40,000-55,000 T-cell genomes per sample was targeted for TRB sequencing. Pooled TRB libraries were sequenced on an Illumina MiSeq with a v3 150-cycle kit. Processing in the source paper ran as follows. Repertoire analysis was performed in R inside a reproducible Nextflow workflow that covered QC, data transformation and analysis. Custom analyses were implemented in LymphoSeq2, an R package for AIRR-Seq data exploration. A handful of samples yielding fewer than 5000 total TRB sequences were excluded, leaving about 190 analyzed HIV repertoires. Among the approximately 200 retained HIV repertoires, 55 to 65 were collected before ART initiation and roughly 130 after ART initiation. Repertoires were downsampled to 5000 TRB nucleotide sequences, and summary statistics were averaged over 100 downsampling iterations. Only TRB sequences with CDR3 regions of at least seven amino acids were retained for analysis. A Shannon entropy-derived clonality score and the Gini coefficient were used to measure diversity. In the repertoire networks, any two of the top 5000 CDR3 amino acid sequences were connected whenever the two sequences differed by an edit distance of one. Antigen specificity groups and MHC restriction were predicted for TRB CDR3 amino acid sequences with GLIPH2. CDR3 amino acid sequences were matched against VDJdb and McPAS-TCR to flag known CMV, EBV, HIV or tissue antigen associations. Pre-ART, post-ART and control groups were compared with Wilcoxon signed-rank tests and Holm-Bonferroni correction. Here the immuneACCESS table is served through TCRdb, limited to in-frame sequences with V and J called. Missing clones are a known gap in these copies; in checked studies unresolved V genes cover under half, and the rest lacks a known reason. V and J calls and clone size follow that table, whereas D and trimming were derived from the DNA. This sample lists 40,000 to 50,000 clones; 94% were detected once. The top ten constitute approximately 2.2% of the sample.

Inclusion was restricted to participants for whom at least one PBMC sample before ART initiation and at least two post-ART samples were available. All participants with HIV were treated in the United States of America. Cryopreserved samples of about 0.95-10 million PBMC were thawed and washed before DNA extraction. At the time of the earliest PBMC sample, participants with HIV were aged between about 20 and 54 years. Per participant, PBMC samples came from 1-4 timepoints prior to ART initiation and 2-8 timepoints following ART initiation, for a median of 7 samples. Serial HIV viral load, CD4+ T-cell count, ART history and demographic data were obtained for every participant. A Qiagen kit on a QIAcube was used to extract genomic DNA from unsorted PBMC, with samples processed in batches of 12. Germline trimming: 2 bases from V, 6 bases from J; junction bases outside gene matches: 1. CDR1 and CDR2 (SGHTA, FQGTGA) derive from the germline V gene. The CDR3 starts with the cysteine, ends with the phenylalanine, and has 13 residues. Only CDR3 DNA is held: 39 bases, read in frame from base 1.

The sample consisted of unsorted PBMCs, taken almost 9.5 years after starting antiretroviral therapy. This receptor was identified in a man aged 25 to 40 with HIV. The chain links TRBV7-3 with TRBJ1-2, and 9 junction bases match TRBD1. CDR3 sequence: CASSLWTGDGYTF. The nucleotide sequence reads TGTGCCAGCAGCTTATGGACAGGGGATGGCTACACCTTC.